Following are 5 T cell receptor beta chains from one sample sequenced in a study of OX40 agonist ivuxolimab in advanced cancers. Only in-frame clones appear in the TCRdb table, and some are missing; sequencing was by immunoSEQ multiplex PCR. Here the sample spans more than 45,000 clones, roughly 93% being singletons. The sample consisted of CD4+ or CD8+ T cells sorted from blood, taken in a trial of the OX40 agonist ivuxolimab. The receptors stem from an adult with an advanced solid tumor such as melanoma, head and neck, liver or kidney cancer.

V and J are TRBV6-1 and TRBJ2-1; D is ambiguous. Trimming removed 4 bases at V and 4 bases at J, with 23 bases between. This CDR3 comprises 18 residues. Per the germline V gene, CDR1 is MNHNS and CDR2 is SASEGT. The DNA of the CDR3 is TGTGCCAGCAGTGCCCTACAGATCTTGTCAATTCCGTACAATGAGCAGTTCTTC. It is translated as CASSALQILSIPYNEQFF.

CDR3 bases: TGTGCCAGTAGTATAGATCCCTTCTCTGTGTTGGTAGGCACCGGGGAGCTGTTTTTT. Translated: CASSIDPFSVLVGTGELFF. The V gene is TRBV19, the J gene TRBJ2-2; D gene ambiguous. In germline, CDR1 is LNHDA, CDR2 SQIVND (reference sequence). Trimming took 0 bases from V and 4 from J, leaving 21 bases between them. The CDR3 covers 19 residues.

This CDR3 reads CASSQASGTGSSGELFF. CDR3 nucleotides: TGCGCCAGCAGCCAAGCATCCGGGACAGGTTCGTCCGGGGAGCTGTTTTTT. The chain couples TRBV4-1 to TRBJ2-2; 8 bases line up with TRBD1. CDR1 and CDR2 from the germline V gene are MGHRA and YSYEKL. The CDR3 totals 17 residues. Germline trimming cut 1 base from V and 6 bases from J; bases unmatched to any gene: 10.

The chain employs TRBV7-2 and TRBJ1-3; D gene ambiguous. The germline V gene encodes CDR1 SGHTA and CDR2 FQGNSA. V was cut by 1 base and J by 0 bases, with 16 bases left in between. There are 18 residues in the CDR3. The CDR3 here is CASSLDFHWVSSGNTIYF. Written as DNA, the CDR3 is TGTGCCAGCAGCTTAGACTTTCATTGGGTTTCCTCTGGAAACACCATATATTTT.

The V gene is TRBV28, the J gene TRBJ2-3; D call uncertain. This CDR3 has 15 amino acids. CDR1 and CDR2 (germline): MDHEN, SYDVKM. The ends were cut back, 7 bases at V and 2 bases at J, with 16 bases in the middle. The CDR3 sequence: CASTPASDVTDTQYF. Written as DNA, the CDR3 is TGTGCCAGCACCCCAGCGTCGGACGTCACAGATACGCAGTATTTT.